This T cell receptor beta chain was retrieved from a study of PD-1 blockade in classical Hodgkin lymphoma. The repertoire was sequenced with immunoSEQ multiplex PCR; TCRdb's copy has only in-frame clones and lacks some. The sample holds about 47,000 clones, approximately 91% seen once. To note about this clone: The antigen remains undetermined.

Time point reported: newly diagnosed, previously untreated cHL patient sample. Investigators turned to newly diagnosed, untreated classical Hodgkin lymphoma PBMCs for comparison. Study-wide findings and caveats: Newly diagnosed patients reportedly had lower baseline TCR diversity than healthy donors. The causes of the repertoire differences, possibly disease activity or prior therapy, remain undefined.

Germline V CDR1 and CDR2: SGDLS, YYNGEE. The CDR3 has 15 residues. V lost 1 base to trimming and J lost 5 bases, with 15 bases between them. Sample: peripheral blood mononuclear cells (PBMCs). The TCR comes from a human donor with classical Hodgkin lymphoma. V usage is TRBV9 and J usage is TRBJ2-5; D possibly matches TRBD1 or TRBD2 (6 bases each). The CDR3 loop is CASSVRGAPTETQYF. The DNA of the CDR3 is TGTGCCAGCAGCGTAAGGGGGGCCCCAACGGAGACCCAGTACTTC. The entire variable domain, with the rest obtained from reference TRBV9 and TRBJ2-5, is as follows: DSGVTQTPKHLITATGQRVTLRCSPRSGDLSVYWYQQSLDQGLQFLIQYYNGEERAKGNILERFSAQQFPDLHSELNLSSLELGDSALYFCASSVRGAPTETQYFGPGTRLLVL.